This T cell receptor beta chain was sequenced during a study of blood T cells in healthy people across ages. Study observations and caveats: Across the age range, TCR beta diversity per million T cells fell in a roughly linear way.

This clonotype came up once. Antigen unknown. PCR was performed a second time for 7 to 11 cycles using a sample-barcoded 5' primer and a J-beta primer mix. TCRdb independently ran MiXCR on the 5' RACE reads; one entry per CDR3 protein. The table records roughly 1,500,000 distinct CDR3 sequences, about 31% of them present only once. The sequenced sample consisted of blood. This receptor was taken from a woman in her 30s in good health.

The CDR3 DNA is TGTGCCGGGCTTATGGCGGCGTACCAAGAGACCCAGTACTTC. Its protein is CAGLMAAYQETQYF. The J gene is TRBJ2-5, the V gene TRBV11-2, with D unclear. Deletions cut 11 bases from V and 0 bases from J, with 16 bases between. The CDR3 length is 14 residues. Germline V gene sequence: CDR1 SGHAT, CDR2 FQNNGV.